Listed here are 29 T cell receptor beta chains from one sample, sequenced in a study of regulatory T cells in long-lasting Graves disease (dated by TCRdb to about 2021). Library prep was done by multiplex PCR. The reads were generated on an Illumina HiSeq 4000. CDR3 regions were amplified by Arm-PCR with iRepertoire HTBI primers to construct TCR beta libraries. The public reads were quality trimmed at Q25 with fastp and then assembled into clones with MiXCR by TCRdb, keeping productive beta chains. Merged by CDR3 protein, the rows form single entries marked with the most common genes and DNA. The table for this sample lists about 420,000 distinct CDR3 sequences; approximately 16% of them were counted only once. 20% to 25% of the sample is held by the ten biggest clonotypes. The time point label, read with the paper, signifies: newly diagnosed GD, antithyroid drugs for less than 3 months. For both TCR sequencing and RNA sequencing, RNA was extracted from PBMCs in TRIzol.

These same records also appear under a second study, on T cells in Graves' hyperthyroidism and ophthalmopathy.

This sample comprised peripheral blood mononuclear cells (PBMCs), obtained at new diagnosis, from a patient treated with antithyroid drugs. The receptors were sampled from a woman between 18 and 30 years old with Graves disease. Donor details come from another sample of the same person, matched by shared clones.

This clonotype appeared many times. This chain joins TRBV27 and TRBJ2-7; 9 bases line up with TRBD2. Germline values: CDR1 MNHEY, CDR2 SMNVEV (reference sequence). V was pared by 3 bases and J by 2 bases, with 14 bases of the junction left unmatched. The CDR3 has 18 amino acids. This CDR3 reads CASSLGLAGSLTAYEQYF. DNA for the CDR3: TGTGCCAGCAGTTTGGGACTAGCCGGCTCACTAACAGCCTACGAGCAGTACTTC.

The V gene is TRBV3-1, the J gene TRBJ2-7; D might be TRBD1 (5 bases). The CDR3 totals 13 residues. Per the germline V gene, CDR1 is LGHDT and CDR2 is YNNKEL (reference sequence). Trimming removed 6 bases at V and 3 bases at J, with 12 bases between. The CDR3 DNA follows: TGTGCCAGCAGTCATATGCAGGGCTACGAGCAGTACTTC. It yields the protein CASSHMQGYEQYF.

This clonotype was counted at least ten times. The chain recombines TRBV20-1 with TRBJ2-1; 12 bases align to TRBD2. CDR1 is DFQATT and CDR2 is SNEGSKA in the germline V gene (reference sequence). V lost 5 bases and J lost 4; bases outside the gene matches: 12. The CDR3 has 17 residues. The CDR3 sequence is CSAPWPVLAGGYNEQFF. The CDR3 bases are TGCAGTGCTCCGTGGCCAGTCCTAGCGGGAGGGTACAATGAGCAGTTCTTC.

This clonotype appeared many times. This chain's CDR3 is CASSPGTYNEQFF. CDR3 DNA sequence: TGTGCCAGCAGTCCCGGGACCTACAATGAGCAGTTCTTC. The genes are TRBV6-1 and TRBJ2-1; possibly TRBD2 for D (5 bases). The CDR3 is made up of 13 amino acids. In germline, CDR1 is MNHNS, CDR2 SASEGT. V was cut by 5 bases and J by 2 bases, with 7 bases left in between.

This clonotype was detected ten times or more. The genes are TRBV28 and TRBJ1-2; D remains unclear. V was pared by 3 bases and J by 4 bases, with 6 bases between. CDR3 length equals 12 residues. Germline values: CDR1 MDHEN, CDR2 SYDVKM. CDR3 bases: TGTGCCAGCAGTTTTCAGGTCTATGGCTACACCTTC. This translates into CASSFQVYGYTF.

There are a few counts of this clonotype. A single base separates this from a much larger clone, so it may be a read error. No conserved phenylalanine or tryptophan is present at the end of the CDR3, so a read error is the likely explanation. CDR3 region: CASSLAGGPNEQYS. CDR3 DNA sequence: TGTGCCAGCAGTTTAGCGGGAGGGCCCAACGAGCAGTACTCC. V usage is TRBV6-2 or TRBV6-3 and J usage is TRBJ2-7; 11 bases align to TRBD2. This CDR3 has 14 residues. Germline trimming cut 4 bases from V and 5 bases from J; bases unmatched to any gene: 4. CDR1 MNHEY and CDR2 SVGEGT come from the germline V gene.

This clonotype appeared many times. The chain employs TRBV4-2 and TRBJ2-5; 15 bases are a match to TRBD2. Germline V CDR1 and CDR2: LGHNA, YNFKEQ. This CDR3 is 21 amino acids long. Unmatched junction bases numbered 19, after V lost 3 bases and J lost 5 bases. CDR3 in DNA: TGTGCCAGCAGCCAGGGGATCACCGGGACTAGCGGGAGGTCGGTGGAGGAGACCCAGTACTTC. It encodes CASSQGITGTSGRSVEETQYF.

This clonotype was counted only a few times. The chain carries TRBV29-1 and TRBJ1-2, with unresolved D. This CDR3 is built from 11 residues. The germline CDR1 and CDR2 sequences are SQVTM and ANQGSEA. V was clipped by 5 bases and J by 1 base, with 5 bases between them. Written as DNA, the CDR3 is TGCAGCGTTAGAGTTAACTATGGCTACACCTTC. It specifies CSVRVNYGYTF. The whole variable domain, filled in from reference TRBV29-1 and TRBJ1-2, reads SAVISQKPSRDICQRGTSLTIQCQVDSQVTMMFWYRQQPGQSLTLIATANQGSEATYESGFVIDKFPISRPNLTFSTLTVSNMSPEDSSIYLCSVRVNYGYTFGSGTRLTVV.

The sample holds many counts of this clonotype. CDR3 sequence reads: CASSLAGLYNEQFF. CDR3 coding DNA: TGTGCCAGCAGCTTAGCGGGACTCTACAATGAGCAGTTCTTC. The rearrangement links TRBV11-2 to TRBJ2-1; possible D gene TRBD2, 6 bases. With 1 base removed from V and 3 bases from J, the gap between germline ends came to 7 bases. The CDR3 runs to 14 residues. CDR1 is SGHAT, CDR2 FQNNGV, per germline.

This chain links TRBV28 with TRBJ2-7; 11 bases agree with TRBD2. Germline-derived CDR1 and CDR2 are MDHEN and SYDVKM. Trimming cost V 5 bases and J 0 bases; bases outside gene matches: 21. This CDR3 has 21 amino acids. CDR3 residues: CASSVGGGPLTSGSVSYEQYF. CDR3 DNA sequence: TGTGCCAGCAGTGTGGGGGGGGGCCCCTTAACTAGCGGGAGCGTCTCCTACGAGCAGTACTTC. The complete variable domain, with remaining parts taken from reference TRBV28 and TRBJ2-7, reads DVKVTQSSRYLVKRTGEKVFLECVQDMDHENMFWYRQDPGLGLRLIYFSYDVKMKEKGDIPEGYSVSREKKERFSLILESASTNQTSMYLCASSVGGGPLTSGSVSYEQYFGPGTRLTVT.

The V gene is TRBV30, the J gene TRBJ1-2; 9 positions match TRBD1. The J segment lost 6 bases and the V segment lost 5 bases, leaving 13 bases of the junction unmatched. The CDR3 is 15 amino acids. CDR1 is GTSNPN, CDR2 SVGIG, per germline (reference sequence). CDR3 sequence: CAWGAFFGTGNGYTF. The DNA for the CDR3 is TGTGCCTGGGGAGCTTTCTTCGGGACAGGGAATGGCTACACCTTC.

This clonotype appeared many times. V is TRBV3-1 and J is TRBJ2-7; D uncertain. Trimming pared 2 bases from V and 6 bases from J, leaving 11 bases between. CDR3 length: 13 amino acids. Germline-derived CDR1 and CDR2 are LGHDT and YNNKEL (reference sequence). The CDR3 DNA is TGTGCCAGCAGCCAAAACCTCCGTCGCGAGCAGTACTTC. It yields the protein CASSQNLRREQYF.

This clonotype was observed at least ten times. V gene TRBV7-2 combines with J gene TRBJ2-2, with 9 bases identical to TRBD2. The CDR3 covers 21 residues. The germline gives CDR1 SGHTA, CDR2 FQGNSA. V shed 2 bases, J shed 3 bases, and the junction held 19 bases outside the gene matches. This chain's CDR3 is CASSLPDGRNASGKDTGELFF. The CDR3 region has the DNA TGTGCCAGCAGCTTACCAGACGGCCGAAACGCTAGCGGGAAGGACACCGGGGAGCTGTTTTTT.

Many counts were recorded for this clonotype. The J gene is TRBJ2-1, the V gene TRBV27; TRBD2 aligns across 7 bases. Germline-derived CDR1 and CDR2 are MNHEY and SMNVEV (reference sequence). J lost 1 base, V lost 5 bases, and 2 bases had no gene match. The CDR3 consists of 14 residues. The CDR3 DNA reads as TGTGCCAGCAGTGAGCGGGGATCCTACAATGAGCAGTTCTTC. As protein: CASSERGSYNEQFF.

The chain carries TRBV11-2 and TRBJ2-5, with 7 bases identical to TRBD2. J lost 4 bases, V lost 2 bases, and 7 bases had no gene match. This CDR3 has 15 residues. Germline lookup yields CDR1 SGHAT and CDR2 FQNNGV. The CDR3 loop reads CASSLTGGNRETQYF. In nucleotides, the CDR3 is TGTGCCAGCAGCTTAACCGGGGGGAATAGAGAGACCCAGTACTTC.

A few counts support this clonotype. The rearrangement uses TRBV6-1 and TRBJ2-1; 11 positions agree with TRBD2. Germline CDR1 is MNHNS and CDR2 is SASEGT. This CDR3 has 13 residues. Trimming at V came to 7 bases and at J to 15 bases, leaving 11 bases not matched to a gene. As DNA, the CDR3 is TGTGCCAGCACCAACCCACTAGCGGGAGCATTGTTCTTC. It specifies CASTNPLAGALFF.

This clonotype was found many times. J is TRBJ2-1 and V is TRBV18; TRBD2 aligns across 10 bases. Looked up from germline, CDR1 is KGHSH and CDR2 is LQKENI. The junction had 7 bases not matched to a gene; V was cut back by 8 bases and J by 6 bases. The CDR3 is 14 residues long. The CDR3 bases are TGTGCCAGCAGTCTAGCGGGGGCTATCAATGAGCAGTTCTTC. Protein: CASSLAGAINEQFF.

This clonotype showed up many times. The gene calls are TRBV19 and TRBJ1-2, with TRBD1 matching 7 bases. Trimming at V came to 6 bases and at J to 8 bases, leaving 15 bases not matched to a gene. The CDR3 runs to 15 residues. The V gene's germline CDR1 is LNHDA and CDR2 SQIVND (reference sequence). The CDR3, as DNA: TGTGCCAGTAGACCAAACTACGGACAGGAACGAGGCTACACCTTC. This translates into CASRPNYGQERGYTF.

J is TRBJ2-1 and V is TRBV20-1; 11 bases agree with TRBD2. V trimming: 0 bases; J trimming: 4 bases; junction bases outside the gene matches: 5. The V gene's germline CDR1 is DFQATT and CDR2 SNEGSKA (reference sequence). This CDR3 is 16 amino acids long. In nucleotides, the CDR3 is TGCAGTGCTAGAGATCCTCTAGCGGGAGGTTACAATGAGCAGTTCTTC. It translates to CSARDPLAGGYNEQFF.

This clonotype was observed at least ten times. V usage is TRBV11-2 and J usage is TRBJ2-5; D not certain. From germline, CDR1 is SGHAT and CDR2 FQNNGV. V was pared by 1 base and J by 4 bases, with 4 bases between. The CDR3 is made up of 12 amino acids. This CDR3 is CASSLAPETQYF. CDR3 coding DNA: TGTGCCAGCAGCTTAGCACCAGAGACCCAGTACTTC.

The sample holds many counts of this clonotype. The rearrangement joins TRBV28 to TRBJ2-3; a possible D gene is TRBD2 (5 bases). The ends were cut back, 5 bases at V and 2 bases at J, with 17 bases in the middle. CDR3 length: 16 residues. Looked up from germline, CDR1 is MDHEN and CDR2 is SYDVKM. The CDR3 DNA reads as TGTGCCAGCAGTAATTATGTGGCGGAGGACACAGATACGCAGTATTTT. Protein product: CASSNYVAEDTDTQYF.

Ten or more counts support this clonotype. This rearrangement joins TRBV20-1 to TRBJ2-7, with 9 bases lining up with TRBD2. Germline values: CDR1 DFQATT, CDR2 SNEGSKA (reference sequence). CDR3 size: 18 residues. The V and J ends lost 3 bases and 4 bases, in that order; junction bases with no gene match: 19. CDR3 protein: CSASPLPGLAGGGYEQYF. Written as DNA, the CDR3 is TGCAGTGCTAGTCCCCTCCCGGGGCTGGCGGGAGGGGGATACGAGCAGTACTTC.

The chain combines TRBV20-1 with TRBJ2-1; D may match TRBD1 or TRBD2 (5 bases each). The CDR3 has 12 residues. Trimming took 1 base from V and 6 from J, leaving 7 bases between them. Germline V gene lookup returns CDR1 DFQATT and CDR2 SNEGSKA (reference sequence). DNA for the CDR3: TGCAGTGCTAGAGGAGGGGTCAATGAGCAGTTCTTC. Translation: CSARGGVNEQFF.

This clonotype was found many times. The chain couples TRBV6-1 to TRBJ2-7; D is uncertain. Trimming took 6 bases from V and 5 from J, leaving 14 bases between them. Germline CDR1 and CDR2: MNHNS and SASEGT. This CDR3 contains 13 residues. CDR3 sequence reads: CASRIGRYDEQYF. The DNA of the CDR3 is TGTGCCAGCAGGATCGGCCGATACGACGAGCAGTACTTC.

The CDR3 DNA is TGTGCCAGCAGTGCTCCCCAACGATCTGACTATTTAACATCGGAGACCCAGTACTTC. This codes for CASSAPQRSDYLTSETQYF. This sequence joins TRBV6-1 and TRBJ2-5; D may be TRBD2 (5 bases). The CDR3 extends over 19 amino acids. Germline assignment: CDR1 MNHNS and CDR2 SASEGT. V gave up 4 bases and J gave up 5 bases, with 29 bases separating them.

A note on this clonotype: A much larger clone lies a single base off, so this may be a read error. The chain combines TRBV10-3 with TRBJ2-7; D not certain. CDR1 is ENHRY and CDR2 is SYGVKD in the germline V gene. The CDR3 sequence is 15 residues long. CDR3 in amino acids: CVISPNDGVSYEQYF. As DNA, the CDR3 is TGTGTCATCAGTCCCAATGATGGCGTCTCCTACGAGCAGTACTTC.

This clonotype was recorded at least ten times. The V and J genes are TRBV10-3 and TRBJ2-3; 7 bases line up with TRBD2. Germline lookup yields CDR1 ENHRY and CDR2 SYGVKD. This CDR3 spans 15 amino acids. The V segment lost 3 bases and the J segment 4 bases; nucleotides outside the gene matches: 7. The CDR3 coding sequence is TGTGCCATCAGTGAAAACTCGGGAGGTCCAGATACGCAGTATTTT. Translated, it gives CAISENSGGPDTQYF.

This clonotype turned up a few times. The chain carries TRBV2 and TRBJ1-6; D unclear. Germline loops: CDR1 SNHLY, CDR2 FYNNEI. There are 15 residues in the CDR3. Trimming took off 3 bases at V and 0 bases at J, with 6 bases between the two ends. In DNA, the CDR3 is TGTGCCAGCAGTGACAGAGGCTCCTATAATTCACCCCTCCACTTT. It yields the protein CASSDRGSYNSPLHF.

About this clonotype: A junction end diverges from the germline sequence, so it may reflect a read error. The chain is built from TRBV12-3 or TRBV12-4 and TRBJ1-3; D not resolved. The CDR3 is 13 amino acids. This CDR3 is CASSLRAGNTMYF. CDR3 sequence (DNA): TGTGCCAGCAGTTTGAGGGCCGGAAACACCATGTATTTT.